One sample yielded the 4 T cell receptor beta chains listed below, sequenced in a study of blood T cell repertoires in COVID-19. Clones were sequenced by immunoSEQ multiplex PCR, and TCRdb holds only the in-frame ones, with some missing. The sample lists around 140,000 clones; 87% were seen once. Source material: PBMCs or T cells enriched from blood (not recorded which). The receptors shown here come from a middle-aged woman who had been exposed to COVID-19.

The rearrangement joins TRBV9 to TRBJ1-5; D is undetermined. Germline assignment: CDR1 SGDLS and CDR2 YYNGEE. The CDR3 contains 14 residues. Trimming took 3 bases from V and 4 from J, leaving 11 bases between them. CDR3 loop: CASSDEQVNQPQHF. DNA for the CDR3: TGTGCCAGCAGCGACGAGCAGGTTAATCAGCCCCAGCATTTT.

J is TRBJ2-3 and V is TRBV28, with 8 positions matching TRBD1. Germline lookup yields CDR1 MDHEN and CDR2 SYDVKM. This CDR3 has 17 amino acids. V lost 1 base, J lost 5 bases, and 11 bases stayed unmatched. CDR3 coding DNA: TGTGCCAGCAGTTTATTCGACAGGGGAGGTTTCGTAGATACGCAGTATTTT. This codes for CASSLFDRGGFVDTQYF.

This clone has only one observation. The rearrangement uses TRBV5-1 and TRBJ1-1; possibly TRBD1 for D (5 bases). Trimming took 0 bases from V and 5 from J, leaving 14 bases between them. Germline CDR1 reads SGHRS; CDR2 reads YFSETQ. The CDR3 runs 15 residues. The CDR3 reads CASSLEGRGGTEAFF. The DNA of the CDR3 is TGCGCCAGCAGCTTGGAGGGGAGGGGTGGAACTGAAGCTTTCTTT. Using reference TRBV5-1 and TRBJ1-1 for the parts outside the CDR3, the full variable domain is KAGVTQTPRYLIKTRGQQVTLSCSPISGHRSVSWYQQTPGQGLQFLFEYFSETQRNKGNFPGRFSGRQFSNSRSEMNVSTLELGDSALYLCASSLEGRGGTEAFFGQGTRLTVV.

The CDR3 loop reads CASSFQSGRAKNEQFF. CDR3 coding DNA: TGTGCCAGCAGTTTCCAGAGCGGGAGGGCCAAAAATGAGCAGTTCTTC. The chain has TRBV28 and TRBJ2-1, with TRBD2 matching over 10 bases. V lost 3 bases, J lost 7 bases, and 9 bases stayed unmatched. This CDR3 contains 16 residues. Per germline, CDR1 MDHEN and CDR2 SYDVKM.